This T cell receptor (beta chain) was identified during a study of identical twins. The CDR3 sequence is 14 residues long. Germline CDR1 MNHNS, CDR2 SASEGT. V lost 6 bases, J lost 0 bases, and 9 bases lay in between. TCRdb called the 5' RACE reads again in MiXCR, with one record for every CDR3 protein. The data show over 200,000 distinct CDR3 sequences, roughly a tenth seen once. What was sequenced was memory T cells sorted from blood. The V and J genes are TRBV6-1 and TRBJ1-3; D not resolved. The origin of this receptor is a man aged 50 or older in good health. In nucleotides, the CDR3 is TGTGCCAGCAGGGGTCAAAGCTCTGGAAACACCATATATTTT. Its protein is CASRGQSSGNTIYF.